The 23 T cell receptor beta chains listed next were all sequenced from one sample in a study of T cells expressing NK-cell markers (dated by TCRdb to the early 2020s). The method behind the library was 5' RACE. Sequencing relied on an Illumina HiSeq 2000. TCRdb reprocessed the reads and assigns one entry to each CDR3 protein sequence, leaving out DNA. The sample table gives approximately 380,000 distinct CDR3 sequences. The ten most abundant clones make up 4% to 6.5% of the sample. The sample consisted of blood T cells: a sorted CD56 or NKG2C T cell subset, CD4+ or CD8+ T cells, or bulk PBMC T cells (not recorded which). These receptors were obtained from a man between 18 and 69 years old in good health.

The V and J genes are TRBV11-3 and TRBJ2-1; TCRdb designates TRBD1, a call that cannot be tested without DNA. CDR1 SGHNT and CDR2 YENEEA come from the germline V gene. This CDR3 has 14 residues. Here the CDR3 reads CASSFATGWPEQFF.

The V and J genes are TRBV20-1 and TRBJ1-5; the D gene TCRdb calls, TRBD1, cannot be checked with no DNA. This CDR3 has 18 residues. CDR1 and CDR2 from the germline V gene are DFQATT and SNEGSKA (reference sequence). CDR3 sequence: CSAGGLTGLSVSNQPQHF.

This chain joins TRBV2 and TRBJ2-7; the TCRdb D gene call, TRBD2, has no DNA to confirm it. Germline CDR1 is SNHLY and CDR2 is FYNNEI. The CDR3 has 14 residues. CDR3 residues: CASRLHGSSYEQYF.

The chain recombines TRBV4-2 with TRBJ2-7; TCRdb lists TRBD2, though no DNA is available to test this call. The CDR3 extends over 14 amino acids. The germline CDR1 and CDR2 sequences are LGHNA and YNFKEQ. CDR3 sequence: CASTATRVSYEQYF.

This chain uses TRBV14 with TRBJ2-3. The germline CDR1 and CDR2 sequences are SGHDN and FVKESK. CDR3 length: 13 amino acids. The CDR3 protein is CASSDGTTDTQYF. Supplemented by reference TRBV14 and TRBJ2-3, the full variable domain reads EAGVTQFPSHSVIEKGQTVTLRCDPISGHDNLYWYRRVMGKEIKFLLHFVKESKQDESGMPNNRFLAERTGGTYSTLKVQPAELEDSGVYFCASSDGTTDTQYFGPGTRLTVL.

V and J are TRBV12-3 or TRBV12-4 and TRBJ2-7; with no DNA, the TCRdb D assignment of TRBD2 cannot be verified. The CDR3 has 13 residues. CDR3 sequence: CASASGTPDEQYF.

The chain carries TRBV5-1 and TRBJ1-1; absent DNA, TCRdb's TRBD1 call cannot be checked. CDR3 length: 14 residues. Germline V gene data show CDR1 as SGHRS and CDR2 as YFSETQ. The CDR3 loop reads CASSLPGSNTEAFF. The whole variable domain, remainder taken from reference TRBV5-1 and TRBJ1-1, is KAGVTQTPRYLIKTRGQQVTLSCSPISGHRSVSWYQQTPGQGLQFLFEYFSETQRNKGNFPGRFSGRQFSNSRSEMNVSTLELGDSALYLCASSLPGSNTEAFFGQGTRLTVV.

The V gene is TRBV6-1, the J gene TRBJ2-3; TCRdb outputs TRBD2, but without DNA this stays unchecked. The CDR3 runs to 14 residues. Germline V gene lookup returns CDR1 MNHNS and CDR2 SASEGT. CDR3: CASVLPGRADTQYF.

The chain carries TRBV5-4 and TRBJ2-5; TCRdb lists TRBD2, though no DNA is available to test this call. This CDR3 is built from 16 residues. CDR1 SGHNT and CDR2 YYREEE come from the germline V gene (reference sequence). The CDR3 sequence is CASSLLGGGAGETQYF. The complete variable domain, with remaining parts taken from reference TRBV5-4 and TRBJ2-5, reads ETGVTQSPTHLIKTRGQQVTLRCSSQSGHNTVSWYQQALGQGPQFIFQYYREEENGRGNFPPRFSGLQFPNYSSELNVNALELDDSALYLCASSLLGGGAGETQYFGPGTRLLVL.

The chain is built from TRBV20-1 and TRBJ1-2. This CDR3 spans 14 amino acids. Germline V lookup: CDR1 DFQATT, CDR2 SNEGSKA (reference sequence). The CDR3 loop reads CSASGTLLDVGYTF.

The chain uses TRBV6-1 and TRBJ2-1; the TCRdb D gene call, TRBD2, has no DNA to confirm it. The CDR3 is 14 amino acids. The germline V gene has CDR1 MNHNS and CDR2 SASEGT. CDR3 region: CASSALTSYNEQFF.

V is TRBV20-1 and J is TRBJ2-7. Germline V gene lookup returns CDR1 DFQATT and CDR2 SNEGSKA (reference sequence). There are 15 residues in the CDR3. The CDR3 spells CSASDLSSDSYEQYF.

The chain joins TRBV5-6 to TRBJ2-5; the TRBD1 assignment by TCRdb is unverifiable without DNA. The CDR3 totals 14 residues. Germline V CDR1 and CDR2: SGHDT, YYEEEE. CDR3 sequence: CASSLSGERETQYF.

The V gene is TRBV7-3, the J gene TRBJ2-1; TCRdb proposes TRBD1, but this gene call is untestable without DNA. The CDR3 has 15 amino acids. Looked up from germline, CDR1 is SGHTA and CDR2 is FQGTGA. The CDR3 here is CASSLDAHAYNEQFF.

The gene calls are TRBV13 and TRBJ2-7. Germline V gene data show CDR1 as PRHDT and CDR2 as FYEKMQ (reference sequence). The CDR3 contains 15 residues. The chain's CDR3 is CASSLRPGISYEQYF.

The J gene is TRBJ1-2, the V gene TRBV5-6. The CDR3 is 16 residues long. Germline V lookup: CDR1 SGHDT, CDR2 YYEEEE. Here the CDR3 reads CASSFSTFGKNYGYTF.

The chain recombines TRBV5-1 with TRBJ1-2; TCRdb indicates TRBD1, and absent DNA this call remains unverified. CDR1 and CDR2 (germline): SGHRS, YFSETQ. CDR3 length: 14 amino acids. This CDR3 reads CASSLDRPFGGYTF.

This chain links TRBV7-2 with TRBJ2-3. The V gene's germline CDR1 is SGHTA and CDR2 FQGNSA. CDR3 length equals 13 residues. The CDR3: CASTLAGSGTQYF.

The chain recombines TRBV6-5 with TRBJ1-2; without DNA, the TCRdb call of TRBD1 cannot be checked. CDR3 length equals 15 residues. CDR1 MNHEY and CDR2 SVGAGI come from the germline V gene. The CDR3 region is CASSYAATGTYGYTF.

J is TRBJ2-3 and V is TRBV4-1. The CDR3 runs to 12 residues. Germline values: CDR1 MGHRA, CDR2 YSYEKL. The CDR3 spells CASSQEATTQYF.

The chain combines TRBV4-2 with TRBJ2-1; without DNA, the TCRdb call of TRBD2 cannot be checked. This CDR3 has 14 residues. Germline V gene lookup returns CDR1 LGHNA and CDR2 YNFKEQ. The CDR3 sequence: CASSQGLAGWEQFF.

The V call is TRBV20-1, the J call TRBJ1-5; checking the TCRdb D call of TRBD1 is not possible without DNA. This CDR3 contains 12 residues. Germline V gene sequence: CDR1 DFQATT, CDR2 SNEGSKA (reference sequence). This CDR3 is CSVSGNNQPQHF.

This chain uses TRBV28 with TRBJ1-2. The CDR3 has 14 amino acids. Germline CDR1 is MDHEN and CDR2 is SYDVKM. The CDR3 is CASSPGGAVFGYTF.